This TCR beta chain was sequenced in a study of blood T cell repertoires in COVID-19. The V gene lost 3 bases and the J gene lost 4 bases, with 10 bases spanning the gap. Germline-derived CDR1 and CDR2 are SEHNR and FQNEAQ (reference sequence). The CDR3 consists of 15 residues. Measured with immunoSEQ multiplex PCR; TCRdb has only the in-frame clones, and not every one. This repertoire shows over 90,000 clones, more than 75% found once; its top ten account for roughly 21%. This chain joins TRBV7-9 and TRBJ1-6; D may be TRBD1 (5 bases). This TCR was recovered from a human donor in a cohort sampled during active COVID-19. Input material: peripheral blood. CDR3: CASSFSQGYNSPLHF. In DNA, the CDR3 is TGTGCCAGCAGCTTTAGCCAGGGATATAATTCACCCCTCCACTTT.